Each of the 28 T cell receptor beta chains below was sequenced from the same sample in a study of T cell repertoires in cytomegalovirus infection. MiXCR, run by TCRdb on the reads, gives a single entry per CDR3 protein. The sample lists about 360,000 distinct CDR3 sequences, about 35% occurring once. These receptors are not linked to any known antigen. The sequences come from cultured PBMCs, collected from culture after CMV antigen stimulation. Every receptor here comes from a human donor in good health (CMV status not recorded). Some clones in this sample may be carry-over from other donors' samples.

This clonotype showed up just once. The chain joins TRBV12-3 or TRBV12-4 to TRBJ2-1; a possible D gene is TRBD2 (6 bases). V was trimmed by 0 bases and J by 3 bases, leaving 12 bases between them. This CDR3 comprises 16 residues. DNA of the CDR3: TGTGCCAGCAGTTTAGCCGGAGGGAGAAGCTACAATGAGCAGTTCTTC. Amino acid sequence: CASSLAGGRSYNEQFF.

The chain combines TRBV7-2 with TRBJ2-5; 7 bases are shared with TRBD1. V shed 5 bases and J 5 bases; nucleotides not matched to a gene: 5. Per the germline V gene, CDR1 is SGHTA and CDR2 is FQGNSA. This CDR3 contains 13 residues. CDR3 sequence (DNA): TGTGCCAGCAGCAGGGGGCGTTGGGAGACCCAGTACTTC. Translation gives CASSRGRWETQYF.

The rearrangement links TRBV25-1 to TRBJ2-7, with D possibly matching TRBD2 (6 bases). This CDR3 comprises 12 residues. Germline values: CDR1 MGHDK, CDR2 SYGVNS. V lost 8 bases, J lost 4 bases, and 12 bases lay in between. CDR3 nucleotides: TGTGCCAGCGAAGGACTACGATACGAGCAGTACTTC. It is translated as CASEGLRYEQYF.

This clonotype was observed a few times. The chain recombines TRBV4-1 with TRBJ2-7, with unresolved D. The germline V and J ends were trimmed by 1 base and 0 bases, with 10 bases remaining between them. Germline V gene lookup returns CDR1 MGHRA and CDR2 YSYEKL. The CDR3 is 15 amino acids. CDR3 region: CASSQAVRSSYEQYF. The CDR3 DNA reads as TGCGCCAGCAGCCAAGCTGTGCGGAGCTCCTACGAGCAGTACTTC.

This clonotype has a handful of counts. The V and J genes are TRBV12-3 or TRBV12-4 and TRBJ1-1; TRBD1 might be the D (5 bases). CDR3 length: 16 amino acids. The germline V and J ends were trimmed by 5 bases and 5 bases, with 21 bases remaining between them. The CDR3 reads CASSPNTGIAKTEAFF. The CDR3 DNA sequence: TGTGCCAGCAGTCCTAATACAGGAATCGCGAAAACTGAAGCTTTCTTT.

In its sample, this clonotype was seen once. The chain joins TRBV9 to TRBJ2-1; TRBD2 might be the D (5 bases). Germline assignment: CDR1 SGDLS and CDR2 YYNGEE. The V end was cut by 4 bases, the J end by 15 bases, with 23 bases between. The CDR3 loop spans 14 amino acids. The CDR3 protein is CASSQTSVLEALFF. The CDR3 DNA is TGTGCCAGCAGCCAAACCTCGGTACTGGAGGCCTTGTTCTTC.

This clonotype was observed at least ten times. This chain connects TRBV7-9 to TRBJ1-4, with 8 nucleotides matching TRBD1. The V gene's germline CDR1 is SEHNR and CDR2 FQNEAQ (reference sequence). Trimming took 2 bases from V and 8 from J; bases not matched to a gene: 4. CDR3 length: 14 residues. This chain's CDR3 is CASSLRQGTEKLFF. The CDR3 region has the DNA TGTGCCAGCAGCTTAAGACAGGGGACAGAAAAACTGTTTTTT.

The chain couples TRBV25-1 to TRBJ2-5; the D is unclear. Germline V gene lookup returns CDR1 MGHDK and CDR2 SYGVNS. The germline V and J ends were trimmed by 4 bases and 5 bases, with 8 bases remaining between them. The length of the CDR3 is 12 residues. CDR3 in amino acids: CASSVRAETQYF. As DNA, the CDR3 is TGTGCCAGCAGTGTCCGGGCGGAGACCCAGTACTTC.

The V call is TRBV9, the J call TRBJ2-1; D not certain. The CDR3 extends over 13 amino acids. CDR1 SGDLS and CDR2 YYNGEE come from the germline V gene. Deletions cut 4 bases from V and 8 bases from J, with 13 bases between. The DNA for the CDR3 is TGTGCCAGCAGCTTAAGTCTTCTCGATGAGCAGTTCTTC. It encodes CASSLSLLDEQFF.

This clonotype was observed a handful of times. The chain carries TRBV20-1 and TRBJ2-3; either TRBD1 or TRBD2 may fit D (6 bases each). The CDR3 consists of 14 residues. Germline V CDR1 and CDR2: DFQATT, SNEGSKA (reference sequence). V shed 6 bases and J shed 0 bases, with 13 bases lying between them. CDR3 protein: CSAKEGVSTDTQYF. CDR3 coding DNA: TGCAGTGCGAAGGAGGGGGTGAGCACAGATACGCAGTATTTT.

The V call is TRBV19, the J call TRBJ2-1, with D hard to call. The CDR3 totals 15 residues. CDR1 is LNHDA and CDR2 is SQIVND in the germline V gene (reference sequence). V was trimmed by 1 base and J by 0 bases, leaving 7 bases between them. As DNA, the CDR3 is TGTGCCAGTAGTATAGGTCTGAGCTCCTACAATGAGCAGTTCTTC. Residues: CASSIGLSSYNEQFF. The full variable domain, its missing parts supplied by reference TRBV19 and TRBJ2-1, is DGGITQSPKYLFRKEGQNVTLSCEQNLNHDAMYWYRQDPGQGLRLIYYSQIVNDFQKGDIAEGYSVSREKKESFPLTVTSAQKNPTAFYLCASSIGLSSYNEQFFGPGTRLTVL.

This clonotype was observed a few times. The chain uses TRBV15 and TRBJ1-4, with D tentatively TRBD1 (5 bases). Between the trimmed V and J ends, which lost 0 bases and 5 bases, there was a span of 13 bases. The CDR3 is 16 residues long. Germline V gives CDR1 LNHNV, CDR2 YYDKDF (reference sequence). The CDR3 region has the DNA TGTGCCACCAGCAGAGATCGGGGGGAAGAAAATGAAAAACTGTTTTTT. It translates to CATSRDRGEENEKLFF.

A few counts support this clonotype. The chain employs TRBV7-8 and TRBJ2-3, with TRBD1 identical over 8 bases. Germline CDR1 reads SGHVS; CDR2 reads FQNEAQ. V shed 5 bases, J shed 1 base, and the junction held 8 bases outside the gene matches. The CDR3 has 16 amino acids. CDR3 nucleotides: TGTGCCAGCAGCCAGGGGGCTTCCCTGGGCACAGATACGCAGTATTTT. This gives the protein CASSQGASLGTDTQYF.

The chain uses TRBV19 and TRBJ2-1, with D hard to call. CDR1 is LNHDA and CDR2 is SQIVND in the germline V gene (reference sequence). This CDR3 region has 14 residues. With 7 bases removed from V and 7 bases from J, the gap between germline ends came to 17 bases. The CDR3 here is CASTYSTGWNEQFF. CDR3 DNA: TGTGCCAGTACCTATTCGACCGGTTGGAATGAGCAGTTCTTC. Looking up the rest from reference TRBV19 and TRBJ2-1 gives the full variable domain: DGGITQSPKYLFRKEGQNVTLSCEQNLNHDAMYWYRQDPGQGLRLIYYSQIVNDFQKGDIAEGYSVSREKKESFPLTVTSAQKNPTAFYLCASTYSTGWNEQFFGPGTRLTVL.

The chain is built from TRBV15 and TRBJ2-3; D not certain. The V and J ends lost 1 base and 0 bases respectively, with 8 bases between them. The germline V gene encodes CDR1 LNHNV and CDR2 YYDKDF (reference sequence). CDR3 length: 15 residues. The CDR3 loop is CATSRAGRSTDTQYF. In DNA, the CDR3 is TGTGCCACCAGCAGAGCAGGTCGAAGCACAGATACGCAGTATTTT.

The V call is TRBV7-8, the J call TRBJ2-5, with D tentatively TRBD2 (6 bases). The CDR3 spans 12 residues. The germline CDR1 and CDR2 sequences are SGHVS and FQNEAQ. V was cut by 3 bases and J by 10 bases, with 12 bases left in between. The CDR3 protein is CASSFDWGDQYF. In DNA, the CDR3 is TGTGCCAGCAGCTTCGACTGGGGGGACCAGTACTTC. The full variable domain, its missing parts supplied by reference TRBV7-8 and TRBJ2-5, is GAGVSQSPRYKVAKRGQDVALRCDPISGHVSLFWYQQALGQGPEFLTYFQNEAQLDKSGLPSDRFFAERPEGSVSTLKIQRTQQEDSAVYLCASSFDWGDQYFGPGTRLLVL.

This clonotype was counted only a few times. The rearrangement links TRBV7-2 to TRBJ1-1; D is perhaps TRBD1 (5 bases). The CDR3 loop spans 22 amino acids. Per the germline V gene, CDR1 is SGHTA and CDR2 is FQGNSA. V lost 2 bases and J lost 4, with 35 bases in between. DNA of the CDR3: TGTGCCAGCAGCTTAAGGGCCTTTAAGTATAGAGGCAGGGTGGGGATGGGCACTGAAGCTTTCTTT. This encodes CASSLRAFKYRGRVGMGTEAFF.

This rearrangement joins TRBV29-1 to TRBJ1-5, with D unclear. V was clipped by 4 bases and J by 4 bases, with 8 bases between them. The CDR3 is 12 residues long. CDR1 is SQVTM and CDR2 is ANQGSEA in the germline V gene. As DNA, the CDR3 is TGCAGCGTTGTGACCGGGAATCAGCCCCAGCATTTT. This gives the protein CSVVTGNQPQHF.

This clonotype was detected only a few times. The V call is TRBV7-9, the J call TRBJ2-1; maybe TRBD2 (5 bases). The CDR3 contains 13 residues. Trimming removed 2 bases from V and 10 bases from J, with 12 bases in between. Germline CDR1 SEHNR, CDR2 FQNEAQ (reference sequence). CDR3 sequence reads: CASSLLGGLEQFF. As DNA, the CDR3 is TGTGCCAGCAGCTTATTAGGTGGACTCGAGCAGTTCTTC.

CDR3 amino acids: CASSSQEGGEQYV. The CDR3 region has the DNA TGTGCCAGCAGCTCCCAGGAGGGAGGAGAGCAGTACGTC. The J gene is TRBJ2-7, the V gene TRBV7-9, with D perhaps matching TRBD2 (6 bases). The CDR3 sequence is 13 residues long. V shed 4 bases and J shed 7 bases, with 14 bases lying between them. CDR1 is SEHNR, CDR2 FQNEAQ, per germline (reference sequence).

About this clonotype: One end of the junction does not line up with germline, which may come from a read error. The rearrangement uses TRBV6-6 and TRBJ1-2; D ambiguous. Per germline, CDR1 MNHNY and CDR2 SVGAGI (reference sequence). The CDR3 covers 14 residues. CDR3 sequence: CVSSYVPVGYGYTF. The CDR3 nucleotides are TGTGTCAGCAGTTACGTCCCTGTGGGCTATGGCTACACCTTC.

The rearrangement uses TRBV28 and TRBJ1-2; TRBD1 matches at 7 bases. The CDR3 consists of 14 residues. CDR1 MDHEN and CDR2 SYDVKM come from the germline V gene. Germline trimming cut 7 bases from V and 3 bases from J; bases unmatched to any gene: 8. CDR3 coding DNA: TGTGCCAGCACCCCAGTCACAGGGGACTATGGCTACACCTTC. Residues: CASTPVTGDYGYTF.

A few counts support this clonotype. The genes are TRBV27 and TRBJ2-7; TRBD2 matches at 8 bases. V lost 4 bases to trimming and J lost 4 bases; unmatched junction nucleotides: 9. The germline gives CDR1 MNHEY, CDR2 SMNVEV (reference sequence). The CDR3 loop spans 15 amino acids. CDR3 nucleotides: TGTGCCAGCAGTTCGAATGTAGCGGGGCTATACGAGCAGTACGTC. Its translation is CASSSNVAGLYEQYV.

The chain couples TRBV4-3 to TRBJ1-2, with D perhaps matching TRBD1 (5 bases). CDR3 size: 14 residues. Germline V CDR1 and CDR2: LGHNA, YSLEER. Trimming removed 0 bases from V and 8 bases from J, with 13 bases in between. CDR3 loop: CASSQDGADQGYTF. CDR3 nucleotides: TGCGCCAGCAGCCAAGATGGGGCAGATCAGGGCTACACCTTC.

This clonotype was recorded a few times. The gene calls are TRBV7-2 and TRBJ1-1, with 8 bases aligning to TRBD1. The CDR3 totals 16 residues. Germline assignment: CDR1 SGHTA and CDR2 FQGNSA. Germline trimming cut 3 bases from V and 1 base from J; bases unmatched to any gene: 7. For the CDR3, the DNA is TGTGCCAGCAGCTTTACAGGGGGAAGAGGGAACACTGAAGCTTTCTTT. This gives the protein CASSFTGGRGNTEAFF.

The J gene is TRBJ1-5, the V gene TRBV19; 10 positions match TRBD1. With 5 bases clipped from V and 7 bases from J, the junction kept 2 bases outside the gene matches. CDR1 is LNHDA, CDR2 SQIVND, per germline (reference sequence). This CDR3 contains 13 residues. This CDR3 is CASSGDRGQPQHF. CDR3 coding DNA: TGTGCCAGTAGTGGGGACAGGGGCCAGCCCCAGCATTTT. The variable domain in full, completed from reference TRBV19 and TRBJ1-5, reads DGGITQSPKYLFRKEGQNVTLSCEQNLNHDAMYWYRQDPGQGLRLIYYSQIVNDFQKGDIAEGYSVSREKKESFPLTVTSAQKNPTAFYLCASSGDRGQPQHFGDGTRLSIL.

V usage is TRBV5-5 and J usage is TRBJ2-7; D assignment may be TRBD1 or TRBD2 (5 bases each). The length of the CDR3 is 14 residues. Deletions cut 4 bases from V and 3 bases from J, with 14 bases between. The germline V gene encodes CDR1 SGHKS and CDR2 YYEKEE (reference sequence). The CDR3 reads CASSHRDGDYEQYF. CDR3 nucleotide sequence: TGTGCCAGCAGCCACCGGGACGGCGACTACGAGCAGTACTTC.

The chain couples TRBV7-7 to TRBJ2-7, with a weak D call TRBD2 (5 bases). This CDR3 has 15 amino acids. Germline-derived CDR1 and CDR2 are SSHAT and FNYEAQ (reference sequence). Trimming removed 4 bases at V and 2 bases at J, with 15 bases between. CDR3 bases: TGTGCCAGCAGCTCAGGACTCGGAGGTACCTACGAGCAGTACTTC. This encodes CASSSGLGGTYEQYF.